The 29 T cell receptor beta chains in this list originate from one sample, sequenced in a study of graft-versus-host responses after intestinal transplantation. Produced via immunoSEQ multiplex PCR; TCRdb's table is partial and in-frame only. The sample records just over 40,000 clones, roughly 89% being singletons. The sequenced sample was PBMCs, obtained around 330 days after intestinal transplant. The receptors come from a human patient who received an intestinal transplant, so some T cells may come from the graft donor.

The gene calls are TRBV5-6 and TRBJ2-1, with a weak D call TRBD1 (6 bases). The CDR3 is 14 amino acids. V lost 1 base to trimming and J lost 3 bases, with 8 bases between them. Germline V gene data show CDR1 as SGHDT and CDR2 as YYEEEE. For the CDR3, the DNA is TGTGCCAGCAGCTTGCTGGACAGCTACAATGAGCAGTTCTTC. Translating it yields CASSLLDSYNEQFF.

The chain recombines TRBV2 with TRBJ1-2; no clear D. The CDR3 is made up of 13 amino acids. Per germline, CDR1 SNHLY and CDR2 FYNNEI. Trimming left V 5 bases short and J 5 bases short, with 12 bases between. The CDR3 spells CASSRRGPYGYTF. For the CDR3, the DNA is TGTGCCAGCAGTAGACGAGGGCCTTATGGCTACACCTTC.

The gene calls are TRBV6-1 and TRBJ1-3; D is possibly TRBD1 (6 bases). The V end lost 3 bases, the J end lost 0 bases, and 12 bases lay between the germline ends. Germline CDR1 reads MNHNS; CDR2 reads SASEGT. This CDR3 spans 16 amino acids. As DNA, the CDR3 is TGTGCCAGCAGTGATGACAGGCGCCTCTCTGGAAACACCATATATTTT. Protein product: CASSDDRRLSGNTIYF.

The chain recombines TRBV27 with TRBJ2-4; TRBD2 matches 14 bases. The CDR3 loop spans 23 amino acids. V lost 6 bases and J lost 1; bases outside the gene matches: 23. CDR1 and CDR2 from the germline V gene are MNHEY and SMNVEV (reference sequence). CDR3 sequence: CASRPLGRMVTSGGAGAKNIQYF. CDR3 DNA sequence: TGTGCCAGCAGACCACTAGGTCGGATGGTGACTAGCGGGGGGGCGGGGGCCAAAAACATTCAGTACTTC.

The J gene is TRBJ2-3, the V gene TRBV7-3; D possibly uses TRBD1 or TRBD2 (5 bases each). Germline-derived CDR1 and CDR2 are SGHTA and FQGTGA. This CDR3 is 12 amino acids long. The V end lost 3 bases, the J end lost 4 bases, and 5 bases lay between the germline ends. This chain's CDR3 is CASSLGADTQYF. The CDR3 bases are TGTGCCAGCAGCTTGGGGGCAGATACGCAGTATTTT. Using reference TRBV7-3 and TRBJ2-3 for the parts outside the CDR3, the full variable domain is GAGVSQTPSNKVTEKGKYVELRCDPISGHTALYWYRQSLGQGPEFLIYFQGTGAADDSGLPNDRFFAVRPEGSVSTLKIQRTERGDSAVYLCASSLGADTQYFGPGTRLTVL.

The CDR3 is CAIMGDRAPGTGELFF. CDR3 coding DNA: TGTGCCATCATGGGGGATAGGGCCCCGGGCACCGGGGAGCTGTTTTTT. The V and J genes are TRBV10-3 and TRBJ2-2; D is perhaps TRBD1 or TRBD2 (5 bases each). Trimming took off 7 bases at V and 4 bases at J, with 19 bases between the two ends. Germline-derived CDR1 and CDR2 are ENHRY and SYGVKD. CDR3 length equals 16 residues.

The chain links TRBV11-2 to TRBJ2-7, with D unclear. This CDR3 comprises 14 residues. Deletions cut 4 bases from V and 3 bases from J, with 13 bases between. The germline V gene encodes CDR1 SGHAT and CDR2 FQNNGV. The CDR3 is CASSSSVGGYEQYF. The DNA of the CDR3 is TGTGCCAGCAGCTCTTCGGTCGGTGGCTACGAGCAGTACTTC. Based on the CDR3 plus reference TRBV11-2 and TRBJ2-7, the full variable domain is EAGVAQSPRYKIIEKRQSVAFWCNPISGHATLYWYQQILGQGPKLLIQFQNNGVVDDSQLPKDRFSAERLKGVDSTLKIQPAKLEDSAVYLCASSSSVGGYEQYFGPGTRLTVT.

This sequence joins TRBV28 and TRBJ2-5; TRBD2 is a possible D gene (5 bases). Per germline, CDR1 MDHEN and CDR2 SYDVKM. Trimming left V 2 bases short and J 5 bases short, with 21 bases between. CDR3 length equals 17 residues. The CDR3 nucleotides read TGTGCCAGCAGTTTAATAGCCTCACGGGGTCTAATTGAGACCCAGTACTTC. Its protein is CASSLIASRGLIETQYF.

The chain carries TRBV11-3 and TRBJ2-7, with 13 bases identical to TRBD2. J gave up 2 bases and V 4 bases, and 2 bases lay outside the gene matches. Germline CDR1 SGHNT, CDR2 YENEEA. This CDR3 region has 15 residues. The CDR3 DNA follows: TGTGCCAGCAGCTCAGGACTAGCGGGGGCCTACGAGCAGTACTTC. Protein product: CASSSGLAGAYEQYF.

The chain has TRBV15 and TRBJ2-3; 10 bases align to TRBD2. V lost 6 bases to trimming and J lost 3 bases; unmatched junction nucleotides: 6. Germline assignment: CDR1 LNHNV and CDR2 YYDKDF (reference sequence). CDR3 length: 15 residues. In nucleotides, the CDR3 is TGTGCCACCAGAGGCAGCGGGAGGGGTACAGATACGCAGTATTTT. It translates to CATRGSGRGTDTQYF.

This clone was found once. The CDR3: CASSPRQPDDFSGNTIYF. The CDR3 DNA sequence: TGTGCCAGCAGCCCCCGACAGCCGGACGACTTCTCTGGAAACACCATATATTTT. The J gene is TRBJ1-3, the V gene TRBV4-2; maybe TRBD1 (5 bases). CDR1 and CDR2 (germline): LGHNA, YNFKEQ. V was clipped by 4 bases and J by 0 bases, with 19 bases between them. The CDR3 totals 18 residues.

The chain recombines TRBV7-9 with TRBJ2-7; D gene ambiguous. Trimming removed 8 bases from V and 4 bases from J, with 6 bases in between. The CDR3 contains 10 residues. The germline V gene encodes CDR1 SEHNR and CDR2 FQNEAQ (reference sequence). DNA for the CDR3: TGTGCCAGCGGGGAATACGAGCAGTACTTC. It encodes CASGEYEQYF.

The chain has TRBV18 and TRBJ2-7; D is undetermined. This CDR3 is 15 amino acids long. With 6 bases removed from V and 5 bases from J, the gap between germline ends came to 20 bases. The V gene's germline CDR1 is KGHSH and CDR2 LQKENI. CDR3 nucleotides: TGTGCCAGCTCTTTCCAGAACCATGCAAGGGACGAGCAGTACTTC. This codes for CASSFQNHARDEQYF.

The gene calls are TRBV13 and TRBJ2-1; 10 nucleotides agree with TRBD2. There are 15 residues in the CDR3. The V segment lost 4 bases and the J segment 4 bases; nucleotides outside the gene matches: 4. Germline CDR1 and CDR2: PRHDT and FYEKMQ (reference sequence). The CDR3 sequence is CASSSRTSGYNEQFF. As DNA, the CDR3 is TGTGCCAGCAGCTCCCGGACTAGCGGTTACAATGAGCAGTTCTTC.

The rearrangement uses TRBV9 and TRBJ2-2; a possible D gene is TRBD2 (7 bases). The germline gives CDR1 SGDLS, CDR2 YYNGEE. The CDR3 totals 15 residues. V lost 0 bases to trimming and J lost 3 bases, with 9 bases between them. The CDR3 here is CASSVAGGYTGELFF. For the CDR3, the DNA is TGTGCCAGCAGCGTAGCGGGGGGCTACACCGGGGAGCTGTTTTTT.

The gene calls are TRBV6-5 and TRBJ2-7; 11 bases are a match to TRBD2. The CDR3 extends over 15 amino acids. Germline lookup yields CDR1 MNHEY and CDR2 SVGAGI. V trimming: 5 bases; J trimming: 0 bases; junction bases outside the gene matches: 3. Here the CDR3 reads CASSRLAGYSYEQYF. Written as DNA, the CDR3 is TGTGCCAGCAGTAGACTAGCGGGGTACTCCTACGAGCAGTACTTC.

This rearrangement joins TRBV7-3 to TRBJ2-2; D is unresolved. Germline assignment: CDR1 SGHTA and CDR2 FQGTGA. The CDR3 contains 14 residues. The V end lost 2 bases, the J end lost 0 bases, and 4 bases lay between the germline ends. The CDR3 region is CASSLDANTGELFF. CDR3 DNA sequence: TGTGCCAGCAGCTTAGACGCGAACACCGGGGAGCTGTTTTTT.

The chain is built from TRBV29-1 and TRBJ2-7; 8 nucleotides align to TRBD1. This CDR3 is 14 amino acids long. CDR1 is SQVTM and CDR2 is ANQGSEA in the germline V gene. V lost 5 bases to trimming and J lost 12 bases; unmatched junction nucleotides: 18. CDR3 DNA sequence: TGCAGCGTTAAAGGTTCCGGGACAGGACCCATTACGTACTTC. It yields the protein CSVKGSGTGPITYF.

This chain joins TRBV7-6 and TRBJ2-7, with 9 bases fitting TRBD1. The CDR3 is made up of 16 amino acids. Trimming removed 4 bases from V and 3 bases from J; junction bases left unmatched: 10. Germline V gene lookup returns CDR1 SGHVS and CDR2 FNYEAQ. The CDR3 coding sequence is TGTGCCAGCAGCTCCGGACCACAGGGGGCTTTCTACGAGCAGTACTTC. This gives the protein CASSSGPQGAFYEQYF.

Worth noting for this clone: Germline is not matched at one junction end, which may reflect a read error. J is TRBJ2-1 and V is TRBV28, with TRBD2 matching 7 bases. The CDR3 sequence is 16 residues long. Looked up from germline, CDR1 is MDHEN and CDR2 is SYDVKM. For the CDR3, the DNA is TGTGCCAGCAGTCCAATGAGCGGGGAATTTTACAATGAGCGGTTCTTC. This sequence encodes CASSPMSGEFYNERFF.

V is TRBV7-9 and J is TRBJ2-5, with D possibly being TRBD1 (6 bases). This CDR3 spans 13 amino acids. Looked up from germline, CDR1 is SEHNR and CDR2 is FQNEAQ (reference sequence). V dropped 7 bases and J dropped 5 bases, with 14 bases sitting between them. CDR3: CASKRTAEETQYF. As DNA, the CDR3 is TGTGCCAGCAAGAGGACAGCCGAGGAGACCCAGTACTTC.

The sample holds one count of this clone. The genes are TRBV6-6 and TRBJ2-5, with D perhaps TRBD2 (6 bases). V lost 2 bases and J 5 bases, leaving 12 bases between the germline ends. CDR3 size: 14 residues. The V gene's germline CDR1 is MNHNY and CDR2 SVGAGI (reference sequence). The CDR3 DNA follows: TGTGCCAGCAGTTACCAGATGGGGAGGGAGACCCAGTACTTC. This encodes CASSYQMGRETQYF.

This rearrangement joins TRBV30 to TRBJ2-1; TRBD2 matches at 9 bases. CDR1 GTSNPN and CDR2 SVGIG come from the germline V gene (reference sequence). This CDR3 has 12 amino acids. V was pared by 1 base and J by 13 bases, with 5 bases of the junction left unmatched. The CDR3 protein is CAWSEGTSYQFF. The CDR3 DNA sequence: TGTGCCTGGAGTGAGGGGACTAGCTATCAGTTCTTC.

This clone was seen just once. The rearrangement uses TRBV23-1 and TRBJ1-5; TRBD1 agrees at 9 bases. TRBV23-1 belongs to the ORF category, with a function that is uncertain. V trimming: 2 bases; J trimming: 7 bases; junction bases outside the gene matches: 6. The CDR3 spans 15 residues. The CDR3 DNA sequence: TGCGCCAGCAGTCAACCACAGGGGGCAGGGCAGCCCCAGCATTTT. Amino acids: CASSQPQGAGQPQHF.

The chain joins TRBV18 to TRBJ2-1; D is unresolved. Trimming removed 2 bases at V and 1 base at J, with 12 bases between. The germline CDR1 and CDR2 sequences are KGHSH and LQKENI. This CDR3 has 16 residues. CDR3 sequence: CASSPGRGLSYNEQFF. The CDR3 DNA follows: TGTGCCAGCTCACCAGGACGCGGTCTGTCCTACAATGAGCAGTTCTTC.

The rearrangement uses TRBV28 and TRBJ2-3; no firm D call. CDR3 length equals 14 residues. Germline assignment: CDR1 MDHEN and CDR2 SYDVKM. The V end lost 1 base, the J end lost 2 bases, and 7 bases lay between the germline ends. The CDR3 DNA sequence: TGTGCCAGCAGTTTATTAACTTACACAGATACGCAGTATTTT. Translating it yields CASSLLTYTDTQYF.

This clone was observed a single time. The V and J genes are TRBV7-6 and TRBJ1-5; TRBD1 might be the D (6 bases). V shed 3 bases and J shed 4 bases, with 10 bases lying between them. Per germline, CDR1 SGHVS and CDR2 FNYEAQ. There are 14 residues in the CDR3. The CDR3 DNA is TGTGCCAGCAGCTTGGGGGACACAAATCAGCCCCAGCATTTT. As protein: CASSLGDTNQPQHF.

This chain connects TRBV18 to TRBJ2-1; D is uncertain. The CDR3 extends over 12 amino acids. V lost 0 bases and J 6 bases, leaving 3 bases between the germline ends. CDR1 and CDR2 from the germline V gene are KGHSH and LQKENI. The CDR3 protein is CASSPPSNEQFF. The CDR3 region has the DNA TGTGCCAGCTCACCACCTAGCAATGAGCAGTTCTTC.

This chain uses TRBV7-3 with TRBJ2-5, with D possibly being TRBD1 (5 bases). The germline gives CDR1 SGHTA, CDR2 FQGTGA. The CDR3 contains 18 residues. Between the trimmed V and J ends, which lost 1 base and 2 bases, there was a span of 20 bases. CDR3 in DNA: TGTGCCAGCAGCTTAATCCCCCTCCCTCAAGGGGCACAAGAGACCCAGTACTTC. It yields the protein CASSLIPLPQGAQETQYF. Full variable domain (remainder filled in from reference TRBV7-3 and TRBJ2-5): GAGVSQTPSNKVTEKGKYVELRCDPISGHTALYWYRQSLGQGPEFLIYFQGTGAADDSGLPNDRFFAVRPEGSVSTLKIQRTERGDSAVYLCASSLIPLPQGAQETQYFGPGTRLLVL.